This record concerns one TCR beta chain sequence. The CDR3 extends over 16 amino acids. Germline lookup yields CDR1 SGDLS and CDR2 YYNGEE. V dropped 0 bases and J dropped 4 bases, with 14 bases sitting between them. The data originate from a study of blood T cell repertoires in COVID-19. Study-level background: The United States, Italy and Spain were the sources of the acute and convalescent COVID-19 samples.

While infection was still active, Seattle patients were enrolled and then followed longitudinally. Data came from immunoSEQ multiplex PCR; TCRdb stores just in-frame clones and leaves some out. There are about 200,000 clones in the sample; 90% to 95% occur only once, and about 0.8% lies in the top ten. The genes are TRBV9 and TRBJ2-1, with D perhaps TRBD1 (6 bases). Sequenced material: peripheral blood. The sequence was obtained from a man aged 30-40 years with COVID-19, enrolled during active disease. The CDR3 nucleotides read TGTGCCAGCAGCGTAGCTACAGGGTTTGGTTACAATGAGCAGTTCTTC. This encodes CASSVATGFGYNEQFF.